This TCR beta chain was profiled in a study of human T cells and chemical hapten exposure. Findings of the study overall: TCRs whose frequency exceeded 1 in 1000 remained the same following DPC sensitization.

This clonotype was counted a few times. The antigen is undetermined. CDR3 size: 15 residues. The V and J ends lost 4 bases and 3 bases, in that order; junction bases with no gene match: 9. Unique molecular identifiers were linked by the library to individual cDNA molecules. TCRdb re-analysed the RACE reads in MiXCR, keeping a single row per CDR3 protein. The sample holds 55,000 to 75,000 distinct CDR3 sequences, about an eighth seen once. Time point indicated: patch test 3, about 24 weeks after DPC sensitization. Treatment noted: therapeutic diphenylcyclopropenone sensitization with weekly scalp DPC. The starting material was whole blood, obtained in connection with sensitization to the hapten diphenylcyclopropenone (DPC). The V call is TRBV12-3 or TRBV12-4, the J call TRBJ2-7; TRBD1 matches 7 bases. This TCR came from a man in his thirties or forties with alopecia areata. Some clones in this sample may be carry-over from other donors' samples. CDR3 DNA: TGTGCCAGCAGTTCGAGACAGGGATCTTTCTACGAGCAGTACTTC. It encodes CASSSRQGSFYEQYF.